The source of this T cell receptor beta chain is a study of cytomegalovirus exposure and HLA in healthy donors. General observations from the study: An analysis done earlier found most TCR beta V segments productive about 87% or about 30% of the time. In a later analysis, HLA-associated TCR beta chains were more clonally expanded than equally common others. Among donors in an Asian-associated ancestry cluster, a later analysis reportedly found fewer N-insertions than the roughly 680-donor mean.

The PCR had 60 Vbeta and 13 Jbeta primers. The authors' processing: It was a later analysis that counted about 80 million unique TCR beta chains, of which approximately 9.9 million were shared. The table came from immunoSEQ multiplex PCR; TCRdb's copy has only in-frame clones and leaves some out. D and trimming were read from the DNA, whereas the V and J calls and clone size are those reported in that table. The data show fewer than 100,000 clones, under 75% seen once. Details on this clone: What it binds is not known.

V lost 8 bases and J lost 4; bases outside the gene matches: 4. Germline lookup yields CDR1 SNHLY and CDR2 FYNNEI. CDR3 length: 14 amino acids. This receptor was identified in a female donor in good health and CMV-seronegative. Sequencing was done on a sample of PBMCs. V gene TRBV2 combines with J gene TRBJ2-3, with 12 bases identical to TRBD2. CDR3 nucleotide sequence: TGTGCCAGCGGTCTAGCGGGGGGGCCAGATACGCAGTATTTT. Translating it yields CASGLAGGPDTQYF.